Listed below are T cell receptor beta chains from one sample, sequenced in a study of shared clonotypes between healthy human individuals. Assay used: immunoSEQ multiplex PCR; TCRdb lists only in-frame clones, some missing. The table has more than 550,000 clones, just over 90% seen once. Sequencing was carried out using naive CD8+ T cells sorted from blood. The receptors shown here come from a man aged 25 to 40 in good health. CDR3s include the opening cysteine and the closing phenylalanine or tryptophan. Fields, in order: V gene, clone size, CDR3 protein. Some rows mark clone size as missing; the rest say once, few, many or name a class of expanded clone.

V: TRBV5-1; size: .; CDR3: CASSLGLAGTNEQFF
V: TRBV15; size: .; CDR3: CATGAGRVWTGELFF
V: TRBV29-1; size: once; CDR3: CSVEAPPGSSYNEQFF
V: TRBV5-6; size: .; CDR3: CASSSLSGSYEQYF
V: TRBV19; size: .; CDR3: CATKGGSGGYTF
V: TRBV29-1; size: .; CDR3: CSVVGTNTDTQYF
V: TRBV7-9; size: once; CDR3: CASSNTVVGEAFF
V: TRBV27; size: .; CDR3: CASSTTSGSSSYEQYF
V: TRBV13; size: .; CDR3: CASSSLPRGSNTGELFF
V: TRBV25-1; size: .; CDR3: CASSPRGGFKPQHF
V: TRBV4-3; size: .; CDR3: CASSQGQGVEAFF
V: TRBV11-2; size: .; CDR3: CASSLVAKGTYEQYF
V: TRBV14; size: once; CDR3: CASSQDWVTGTQETQYF
V: TRBV27; size: .; CDR3: CASSHRLAGLEQFF
V: TRBV13; size: .; CDR3: CASSPSPNEQFF
V: TRBV4-3; size: .; CDR3: CASSQDPPNEQFF
V: TRBV6-5; size: .; CDR3: CASSSGPSSGNTIYF
V: TRBV7-9; size: .; CDR3: CASSLEPSGSHEQYF
V: TRBV7-9; size: .; CDR3: CASSSTQTGPYEQYF
V: TRBV27; size: .; CDR3: CASTSSGGRYEQYF
V: TRBV6-5; size: .; CDR3: CASSPEVRNYEQYF
V: TRBV9; size: .; CDR3: CASSVSGTLRGEQYF
V: TRBV6-5; size: .; CDR3: CASSYVAEGGYTF
V: TRBV5-5; size: .; CDR3: CASSSRDRVVDTQYF
V: TRBV5-1; size: .; CDR3: CASSLGLAGHTDTQYF
V: TRBV19; size: .; CDR3: CASSFSGGSYEQYF
V: TRBV2; size: .; CDR3: CASSEDTNRRSYEQYF
V: TRBV29-1; size: .; CDR3: CSVEDLKAAGGGYTF
V: TRBV7-6; size: .; CDR3: CASSLGPRPQPDSYEQYF
V: TRBV2; size: .; CDR3: CASSERHYEQYF
V: TRBV5-4; size: .; CDR3: CASSLDVTSGYNEQFF
V: TRBV6-1; size: .; CDR3: CASSEVQAYEQYF
V: TRBV29-1; size: .; CDR3: CSGTQETNTIYF
V: TRBV10-3; size: .; CDR3: CAISEVPSGSKYEQYF
V: TRBV27; size: .; CDR3: CASTSPPGGAGTDTQYF
V: TRBV27; size: few; CDR3: CASSSGAAYEQYF
V: TRBV12-5; size: .; CDR3: CASAPGGNPYEQYF
V: TRBV18; size: .; CDR3: CASSPEALAAKTQYF
V: TRBV19; size: .; CDR3: CASSTPWVAGGSLEQYF
V: TRBV21-1; size: .; CDR3: CASSKTAGVETQYF